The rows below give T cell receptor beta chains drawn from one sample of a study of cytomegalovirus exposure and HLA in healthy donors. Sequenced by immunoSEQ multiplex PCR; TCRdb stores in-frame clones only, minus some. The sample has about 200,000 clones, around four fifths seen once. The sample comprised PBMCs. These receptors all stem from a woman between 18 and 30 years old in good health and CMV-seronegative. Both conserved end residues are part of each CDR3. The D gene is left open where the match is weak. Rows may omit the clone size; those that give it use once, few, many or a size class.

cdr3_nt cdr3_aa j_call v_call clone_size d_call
TGTGCCAGCAGCCCGACAGTGGATACCTACGAGCAGTACTTC CASSPTVDTYEQYF TRBJ2-7 TRBV6-1 . .
TGTGCCTCCCGGGGTAGGAACACTGAAGCTTTCTTT CASRGRNTEAFF TRBJ1-1 TRBV6-6 . .
TGTGCCAGCAGCCCTCTAGGGGGGAGTGCCTACAATGAGCAGTTCTTC CASSPLGGSAYNEQFF TRBJ2-1 TRBV7-9 . .
TGTGCCACCAGCAGAGATGGCCCCGGGGCGGATACGCAGTATTTT CATSRDGPGADTQYF TRBJ2-3 TRBV15 . .
TGTGCCAGCAGTGATGGGCAGCTCTATAATTCACCCCTCCACTTT CASSDGQLYNSPLHF TRBJ1-6 TRBV25-1 . .
TGTGCCAGCAGCGGGAGACAGGGGTTTCTATACGAGCAGTACTTC CASSGRQGFLYEQYF TRBJ2-7 TRBV5-6 . TRBD1
TGTGCCAGCAGCACAACAGGGACCTATGGCTACACCTTC CASSTTGTYGYTF TRBJ1-2 TRBV7-8 . .
TGTGCCAGCAGTTTGGTGGCGGGAGGGCGAGAGACCCAGTACTTC CASSLVAGGRETQYF TRBJ2-5 TRBV27 . TRBD2
TGTGCCACCAGCAGGGACAGGGGTAATGAAAAACTGTTTTTT CATSRDRGNEKLFF TRBJ1-4 TRBV15 . TRBD1
TGTGCCAGCAGCTTAGTTGGAGGGGTAGGGAGTGGGGCTTTCTTT CASSLVGGVGSGAFF TRBJ1-1 TRBV7-8 . .
TGTGCCAGCAGTGACCTGGGAGCGGGGGGCTACACCTTC CASSDLGAGGYTF TRBJ1-2 TRBV25-1 few .
TGCGCCAGCAGCTTGGAAGGGACTAGCGGAGAGACCCAGTACTTC CASSLEGTSGETQYF TRBJ2-5 TRBV5-1 . TRBD2
TGTGCCAGCAGCCCCCGGCCAAACACTGAAGCTTTCTTT CASSPRPNTEAFF TRBJ1-1 TRBV9 . .
TGTGCGTGCGGGGATACGCAGTATTTT CACGDTQYF TRBJ2-3 TRBV28 . .
TGCGCCAGCAGCTCATCAGCGGGGGGGCCGGACGAGCAGTACTTC CASSSSAGGPDEQYF TRBJ2-7 TRBV5-1 . TRBD2
TGTGCCAGCAGTGGAGAGGACATTTACTATGGCTACACCTTC CASSGEDIYYGYTF TRBJ1-2 TRBV2 once .
TGTGCCAGCAGTGAAAGGGGCCCCTACGAGCAGTACTTC CASSERGPYEQYF TRBJ2-7 TRBV6-1 once .
TGTGCCAGCAGGACACTAGCGGGAGTCTCCTATGAGCAGTTCTTC CASRTLAGVSYEQFF TRBJ2-1 TRBV6-1 few TRBD2
TGTGCCAGTCGACAGGGGGCGGACGGGGAGCTGTTTTTT CASRQGADGELFF TRBJ2-2 TRBV6-1 . TRBD1
TGTGCCTGGAGGGGGCCGGGGATCAATCAGCCCCAGCATTTT CAWRGPGINQPQHF TRBJ1-5 TRBV30 . .
TGTGCCAGCAGCCTAGACGGCTATAGCAATCAGCCCCAGCATTTT CASSLDGYSNQPQHF TRBJ1-5 TRBV11-2 . .
TGCAGCGCCGCGCGGGGATCCTACAATGAGCAGTTCTTC CSAARGSYNEQFF TRBJ2-1 TRBV29-1 . .
TGTGCCAGCAGCAGTACCCGCGGGTACAGGGGGGCAACTAATGAAAAACTGTTTTTT CASSSTRGYRGATNEKLFF TRBJ1-4 TRBV5-6 . TRBD1